The subject of this entry is one TCR beta chain. The clone's antigen remains unknown. Base-call qualities are not available, and no considerably larger clone is one nucleotide away. The CDR3 holds 16 amino acids from the cysteine to the phenylalanine. Just the 48-base CDR3 DNA is kept, in frame starting at base 1. Compared with germline, V lacks 0 bases and J lacks 4 bases; bases without a gene match: 5. CDR1 and CDR2, per the germline V gene, are SGDLS and YYNGEE. Whole blood was collected in K2EDTA tubes by collaborating institutions according to the institutions' own protocols. For TCRbeta analysis, collaborator samples were shipped as frozen whole blood, as isolated PBMCs, or as DNA extracted from either sample type. TCRbeta CDR3 regions were amplified from genomic DNA by means of the immunoSEQ Assay, a bias-controlled multiplex PCR. As for the original processing: The number of nucleated cells in each sample was estimated from the amplification of reference gene primers within the assay. To quantify the absolute abundance of each unique TCRbeta CDR3 rearrangement, sequence reads were collapsed and filtered. Productive Simpson clonality was computed per sample as the square root of Simpson's diversity index over productive rearrangements. TCRdb obtained this table from immuneACCESS and retained in-frame rearrangements with V and J assigned. These tables miss some clones; where compared with another copy, unresolved V genes account for less than half of the shortfall, and the remainder is unexplained. D and trimming were read from the DNA, whereas the V and J calls and clone size are those reported in that table. The sample records 130,000 or so clones, approximately 84% of which are singletons. The top ten clonotypes cover 13% of the sample.

This specimen belongs to a study of blood T cell repertoires in COVID-19 (dated by TCRdb to the early 2020s). The study in broad terms: Samples covering the acute and convalescent phases of COVID-19 were provided by collaborators in the United States, Italy and Spain. The prospective study material was composed of cDNA or gDNA derived from T cells, B-cell-depleted T cells, or PBMCs. Deeply sampled blood TCRbeta repertoires from subjects exposed to, actively infected with, or recovered from COVID-19 were included in the dataset. A freely available public database, intended as a resource for researchers studying the immune response to SARS-CoV-2, is where the repertoires were released. Samples were obtained from the ongoing ImmuneRACE study (first 160 participants) and from 1,254 subjects provided by 6 global collaborators. The sample metadata nearly always contained a de-identified subject ID, COVID-19 status, age in years and sex. HLA class I and class II types, where available, came from metadata supplied by the sample provider rather than from assay-based typing. Results the study describes overall, beyond this receptor: How much clinical and demographic metadata was included differed by source and by participant, and the metadata was provided uncurated.

This receptor was identified in a human donor in a cohort sampled during active COVID-19. The chain uses TRBV9 and TRBJ2-2, and 8 junctional nucleotides match TRBD2. The sequenced sample was peripheral blood. This receptor carries the CDR3 CASSVVAGGLTGELFF. DNA sequence: TGTGCCAGCAGCGTAGTTGCGGGGGGCCTCACCGGGGAGCTGTTTTTT.